This is a list of T cell receptor beta chains from one sample in a study of shared clonotypes between healthy human individuals. Produced via immunoSEQ multiplex PCR; TCRdb's table is partial and in-frame only. The sample lists about 450,000 clones; roughly three quarters were seen once. Sequencing was done on a sample of PBMCs. The receptors derive from a woman aged 40 to 50 in good health. Some clones in this sample may be carry-over from other donors' samples. CDR3s include the opening cysteine and the closing phenylalanine or tryptophan. D genes are given only for firm matches. Clone size is not always given. Where it is, it says once, few, many or a class for expanded clones.

abundance	j_gene	d_gene	len	v_gene	CDR3aa	CDR3nt
.	TRBJ2-2	.	14	TRBV2	CASSPGLNTGELFF	TGTGCCAGCTCTCCCGGGTTGAACACCGGGGAGCTGTTTTTT
many	TRBJ2-1	TRBD2	18	TRBV7-2	CASSLWLAGQSSYNEQFF	TGTGCCAGCAGCTTGTGGCTAGCGGGGCAGAGCTCCTACAATGAGCAGTTCTTC
few	TRBJ1-2	.	13	TRBV4-2	CASSQDTVYGYTF	TGTGCCAGCAGCCAAGACACGGTCTATGGCTACACCTTC
.	TRBJ2-7	TRBD1	15	TRBV25-1	CASSGSNRGRYEQYF	TGTGCCAGCAGTGGATCCAACAGGGGGCGGTACGAGCAGTACTTC
.	TRBJ2-3	.	14	TRBV15	CATSRGGDADTQYF	TGTGCCACCAGCAGAGGCGGGGATGCAGATACGCAGTATTTT
few	TRBJ1-2	.	13	TRBV7-3	CASSPLGARGYTF	TGTGCCAGCAGCCCCTTGGGGGCCCGGGGCTACACCTTC
few	TRBJ1-5	.	14	TRBV7-2	CASSSGRSNQPQHF	TGTGCCAGCAGCTCGGGACGGAGCAATCAGCCCCAGCATTTT
.	TRBJ2-5	.	14	TRBV5-1	CASSFGTPQETQYF	TGCGCCAGCAGCTTCGGGACACCACAAGAGACCCAGTACTTC
.	TRBJ2-7	TRBD2	15	TRBV7-6	CASSPLGSGGYEQYF	TGTGCCAGCAGCCCGTTGGGTAGCGGGGGCTACGAGCAGTACTTC
.	TRBJ2-7	TRBD1	16	TRBV7-9	CASSPRRDRYSYEQYF	TGTGCCAGCAGCCCTCGCCGGGACAGGTATTCCTACGAGCAGTACTTC
once	TRBJ2-1	TRBD2	16	TRBV6-1	CASSDATGTSKNEQFF	TGTGCCAGCAGTGATGCTACCGGGACTAGTAAGAATGAGCAGTTCTTC
.	TRBJ1-2	.	15	TRBV28	CAASSYETPWHGYTF	TGTGCCGCCAGCAGTTATGAAACACCTTGGCATGGCTACACCTTC
.	TRBJ2-7	.	14	TRBV6-5	CASSYSAGPYEQYF	TGTGCCAGCAGTTACTCCGCAGGGCCCTACGAGCAGTACTTC
.	TRBJ2-7	TRBD2	15	TRBV7-6	CASSPQLAGTYEQYF	TGTGCCAGCAGCCCCCAACTAGCGGGGACTTACGAGCAGTACTTC
.	TRBJ1-3	TRBD1	17	TRBV5-1	CASSLTPGQSSGNTIYF	TGCGCCAGCAGCTTGACCCCGGGACAGAGCTCTGGAAACACCATATATTTT
few	TRBJ2-2	.	16	TRBV7-9	CASSLGLVSLTGELFF	TGTGCCAGCAGCTTAGGACTAGTATCCCTCACCGGGGAGCTGTTTTTT
.	TRBJ1-1	.	13	TRBV7-9	CASSFTKDTEAFF	TGTGCCAGCAGCTTTACAAAAGACACTGAAGCTTTCTTT
.	TRBJ2-1	.	11	TRBV7-2	CASSWRNEQFF	TGTGCCAGCAGCTGGAGAAATGAGCAGTTCTTC